The sequence of this T cell receptor (beta chain) was determined in a study of blood T cell repertoires in COVID-19. Study background: Acute and convalescent COVID-19 samples came from the United States, Italy and Spain. Sources were T cells, B-cell-depleted T cells, or PBMCs; the material itself was cDNA or gDNA.

There are 17 residues in the CDR3. Trimming took 0 bases from V and 0 from J; bases not matched to a gene: 4. CDR1 is SGHRS, CDR2 YFSETQ, per germline. Original analysis: Estimation of nucleated cell counts relied on the amplification of reference gene primers. Assay: immunoSEQ multiplex PCR; the TCRdb copy retains only in-frame clones and omits some. D and trimming come from the DNA, and the V and J calls and clone size come from that table. Here the sample spans around 30,000 clones, about 85% being singletons. This receptor was obtained from a human donor in a cohort sampled during active COVID-19. This sequence joins TRBV5-1 and TRBJ2-7; 12 nucleotides line up with TRBD2. The sequencing input was peripheral blood. The CDR3 coding sequence is TGCGCCAGCAGCTTGGGACTAGCGGGAGTCTCCTCCTACGAGCAGTACTTC. Translation gives CASSLGLAGVSSYEQYF.